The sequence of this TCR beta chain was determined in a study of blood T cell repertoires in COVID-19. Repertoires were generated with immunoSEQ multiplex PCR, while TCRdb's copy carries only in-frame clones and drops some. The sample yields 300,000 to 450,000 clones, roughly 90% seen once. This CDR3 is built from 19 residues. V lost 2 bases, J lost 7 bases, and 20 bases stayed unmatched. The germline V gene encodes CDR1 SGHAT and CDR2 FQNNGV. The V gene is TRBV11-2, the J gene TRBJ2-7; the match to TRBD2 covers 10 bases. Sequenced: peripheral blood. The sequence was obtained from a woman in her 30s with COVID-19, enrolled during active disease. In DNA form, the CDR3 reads TGTGCCAGCAGCTTACAGTCCAGCGGGGGGGCCATGGGGTTTACGGAGCAGTACTTC. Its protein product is CASSLQSSGGAMGFTEQYF.